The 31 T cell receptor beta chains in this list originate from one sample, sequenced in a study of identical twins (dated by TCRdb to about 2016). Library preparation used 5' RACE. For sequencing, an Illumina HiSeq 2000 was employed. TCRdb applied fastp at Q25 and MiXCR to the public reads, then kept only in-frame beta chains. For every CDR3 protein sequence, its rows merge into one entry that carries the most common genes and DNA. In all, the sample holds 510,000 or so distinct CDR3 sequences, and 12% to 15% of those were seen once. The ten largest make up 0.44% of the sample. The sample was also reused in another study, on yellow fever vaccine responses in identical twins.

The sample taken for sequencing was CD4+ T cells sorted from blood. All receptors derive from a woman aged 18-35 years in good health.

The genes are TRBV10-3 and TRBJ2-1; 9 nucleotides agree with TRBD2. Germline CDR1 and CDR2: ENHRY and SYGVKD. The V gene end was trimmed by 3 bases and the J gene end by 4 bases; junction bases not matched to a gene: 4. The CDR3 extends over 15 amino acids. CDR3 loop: CAISDLAGTYNEQFF. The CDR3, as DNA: TGTGCCATCAGTGATCTAGCGGGAACTTACAATGAGCAGTTCTTC.

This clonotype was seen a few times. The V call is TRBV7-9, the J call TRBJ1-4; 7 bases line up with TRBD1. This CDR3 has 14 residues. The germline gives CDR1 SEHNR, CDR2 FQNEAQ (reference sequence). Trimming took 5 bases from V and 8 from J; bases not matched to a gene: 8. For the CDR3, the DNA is TGTGCCAGCAGCCTAGGGGGCGCACTGGAAAAACTGTTTTTT. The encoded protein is CASSLGGALEKLFF. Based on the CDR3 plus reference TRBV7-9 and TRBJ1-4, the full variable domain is DTGVSQNPRHKITKRGQNVTFRCDPISEHNRLYWYRQTLGQGPEFLTYFQNEAQLEKSRLLSDRFSAERPKGSFSTLEIQRTEQGDSAMYLCASSLGGALEKLFFGSGTQLSVL.

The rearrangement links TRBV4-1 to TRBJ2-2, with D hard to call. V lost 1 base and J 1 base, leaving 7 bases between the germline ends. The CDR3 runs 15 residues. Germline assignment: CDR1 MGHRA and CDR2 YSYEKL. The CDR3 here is CASSQASLNTGELFF. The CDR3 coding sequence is TGCGCCAGCAGCCAAGCCTCCCTGAACACCGGGGAGCTGTTTTTT.

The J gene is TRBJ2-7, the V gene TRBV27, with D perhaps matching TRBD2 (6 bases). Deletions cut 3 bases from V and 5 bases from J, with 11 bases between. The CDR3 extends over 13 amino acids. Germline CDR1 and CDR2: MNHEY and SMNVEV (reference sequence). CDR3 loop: CASSFLGGNEQYF. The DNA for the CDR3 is TGTGCCAGCAGTTTTCTTGGAGGGAACGAGCAGTACTTC.

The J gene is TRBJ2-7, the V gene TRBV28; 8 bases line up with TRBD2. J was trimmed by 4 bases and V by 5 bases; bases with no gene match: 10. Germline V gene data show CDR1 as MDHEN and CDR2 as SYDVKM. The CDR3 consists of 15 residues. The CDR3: CASSSAGGHRYEQYF. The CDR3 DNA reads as TGTGCCAGCAGTAGCGCGGGAGGACACCGGTACGAGCAGTACTTC.

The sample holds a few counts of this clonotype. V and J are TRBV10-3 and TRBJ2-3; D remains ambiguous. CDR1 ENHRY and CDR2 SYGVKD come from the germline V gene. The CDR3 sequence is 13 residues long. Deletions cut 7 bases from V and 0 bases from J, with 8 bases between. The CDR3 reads CAIMKTSTDTQYF. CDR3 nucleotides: TGTGCCATCATGAAAACTAGCACAGATACGCAGTATTTT.

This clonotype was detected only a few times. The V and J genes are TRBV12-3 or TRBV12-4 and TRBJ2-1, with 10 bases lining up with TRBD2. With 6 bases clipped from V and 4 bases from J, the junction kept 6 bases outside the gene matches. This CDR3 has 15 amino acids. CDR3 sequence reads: CASSRSGRSYNEQFF. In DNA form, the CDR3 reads TGTGCCAGCAGCCGTAGCGGGAGGTCTTACAATGAGCAGTTCTTC.

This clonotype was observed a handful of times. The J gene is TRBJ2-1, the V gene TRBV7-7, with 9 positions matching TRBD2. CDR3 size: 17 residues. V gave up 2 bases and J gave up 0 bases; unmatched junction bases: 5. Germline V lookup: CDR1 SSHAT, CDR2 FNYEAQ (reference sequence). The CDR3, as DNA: TGTGCCAGCAGCTTACGGCTAGCGGGAACCTCCTACAATGAGCAGTTCTTC. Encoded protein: CASSLRLAGTSYNEQFF.

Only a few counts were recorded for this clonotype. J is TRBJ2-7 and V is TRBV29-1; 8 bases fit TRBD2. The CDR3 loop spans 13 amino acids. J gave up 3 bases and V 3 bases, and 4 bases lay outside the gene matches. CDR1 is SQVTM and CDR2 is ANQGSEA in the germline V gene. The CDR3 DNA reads TGCAGCGTTGAGGAGCGGGAGAGCTACGAGCAGTACTTC. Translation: CSVEERESYEQYF.

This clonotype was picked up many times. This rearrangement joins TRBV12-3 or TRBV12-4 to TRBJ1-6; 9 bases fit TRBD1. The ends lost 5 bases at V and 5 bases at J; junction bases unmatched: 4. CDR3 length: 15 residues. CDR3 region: CASSGGTGNNSPLHF. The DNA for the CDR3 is TGTGCCAGCAGTGGGGGGACAGGGAATAATTCACCCCTCCACTTT.

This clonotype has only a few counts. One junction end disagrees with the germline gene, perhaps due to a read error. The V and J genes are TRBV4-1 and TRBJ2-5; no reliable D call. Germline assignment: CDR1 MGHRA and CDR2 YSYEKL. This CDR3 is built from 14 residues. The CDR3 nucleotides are TGCGCCAGCAGTCAAGATAACACCCAAGAGACCCAGTACTTC. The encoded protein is CASSQDNTQETQYF.

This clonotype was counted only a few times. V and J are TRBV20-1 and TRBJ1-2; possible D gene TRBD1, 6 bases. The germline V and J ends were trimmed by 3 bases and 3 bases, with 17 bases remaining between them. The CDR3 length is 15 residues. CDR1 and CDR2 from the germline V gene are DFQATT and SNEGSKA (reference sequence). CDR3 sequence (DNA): TGCAGTGCTAGCTTGACAGGCCAGGGACACTATGGCTACACCTTC. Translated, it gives CSASLTGQGHYGYTF.

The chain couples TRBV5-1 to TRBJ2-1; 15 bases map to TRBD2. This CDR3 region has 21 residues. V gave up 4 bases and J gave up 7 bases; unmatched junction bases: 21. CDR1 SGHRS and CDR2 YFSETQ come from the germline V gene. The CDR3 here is CASSVSGLAGGRLTLWNEQFF. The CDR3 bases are TGCGCCAGCAGCGTATCGGGACTAGCGGGAGGAAGGCTTACGCTCTGGAATGAGCAGTTCTTC.

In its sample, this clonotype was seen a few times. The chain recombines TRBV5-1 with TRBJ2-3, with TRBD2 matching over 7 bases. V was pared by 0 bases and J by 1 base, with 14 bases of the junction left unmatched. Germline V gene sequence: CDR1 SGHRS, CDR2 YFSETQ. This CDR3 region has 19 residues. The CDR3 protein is CASSLAYLRAGERTDTQYF. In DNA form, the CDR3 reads TGCGCCAGCAGCTTGGCTTATCTTCGGGCGGGAGAGCGCACAGATACGCAGTATTTT.

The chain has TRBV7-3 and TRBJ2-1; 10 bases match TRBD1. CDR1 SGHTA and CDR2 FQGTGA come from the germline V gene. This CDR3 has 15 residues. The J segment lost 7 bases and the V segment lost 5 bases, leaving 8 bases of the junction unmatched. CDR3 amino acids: CASSPRDRGSNEQFF. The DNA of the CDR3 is TGTGCCAGCAGCCCTCGGGACAGGGGAAGTAATGAGCAGTTCTTC.

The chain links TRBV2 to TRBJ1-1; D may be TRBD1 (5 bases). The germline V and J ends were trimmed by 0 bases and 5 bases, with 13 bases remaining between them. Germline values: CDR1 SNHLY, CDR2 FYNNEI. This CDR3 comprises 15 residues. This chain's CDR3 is CASSEARAGLTEAFF. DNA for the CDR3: TGTGCCAGCAGTGAAGCGAGGGCAGGGTTGACTGAAGCTTTCTTT.

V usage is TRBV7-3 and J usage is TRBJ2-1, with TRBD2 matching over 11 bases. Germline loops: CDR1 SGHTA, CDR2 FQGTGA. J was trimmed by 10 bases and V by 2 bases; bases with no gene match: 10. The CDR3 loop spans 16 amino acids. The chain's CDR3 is CASSLETSGTFKEQFF. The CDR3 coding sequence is TGTGCCAGCAGCTTAGAGACTAGCGGGACCTTTAAGGAGCAGTTCTTC. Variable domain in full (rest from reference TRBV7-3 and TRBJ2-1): GAGVSQTPSNKVTEKGKYVELRCDPISGHTALYWYRQSLGQGPEFLIYFQGTGAADDSGLPNDRFFAVRPEGSVSTLKIQRTERGDSAVYLCASSLETSGTFKEQFFGPGTRLTVL.

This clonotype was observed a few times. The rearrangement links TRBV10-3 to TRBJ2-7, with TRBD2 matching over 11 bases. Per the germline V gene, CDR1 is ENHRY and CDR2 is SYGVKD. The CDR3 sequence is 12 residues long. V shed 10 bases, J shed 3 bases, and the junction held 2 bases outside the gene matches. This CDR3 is CATGLADYEQYF. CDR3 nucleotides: TGTGCCACGGGACTAGCGGACTACGAGCAGTACTTC.

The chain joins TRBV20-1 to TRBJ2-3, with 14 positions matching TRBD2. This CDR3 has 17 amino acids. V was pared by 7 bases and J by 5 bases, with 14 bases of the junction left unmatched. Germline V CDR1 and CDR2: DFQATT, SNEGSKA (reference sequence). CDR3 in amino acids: CSVPAGTSGRGVDTQYF. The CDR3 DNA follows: TGCAGTGTTCCCGCCGGGACTAGCGGGAGAGGGGTAGATACGCAGTATTTT.

The chain's CDR3 is CASSLGGLGTDTQYF. CDR3 sequence (DNA): TGTGCCAGCAGCTTGGGGGGACTAGGAACAGATACGCAGTATTTT. The chain links TRBV7-8 to TRBJ2-3; TRBD2 agrees at 8 bases. V lost 3 bases and J lost 3; bases outside the gene matches: 5. Germline lookup yields CDR1 SGHVS and CDR2 FQNEAQ. The CDR3 covers 15 residues.

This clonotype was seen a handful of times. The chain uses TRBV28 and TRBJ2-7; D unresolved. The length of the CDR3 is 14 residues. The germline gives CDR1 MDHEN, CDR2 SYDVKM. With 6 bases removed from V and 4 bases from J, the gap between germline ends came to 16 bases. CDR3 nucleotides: TGTGCCAGCAGCAATAGTGGGATGGGTTACGAGCAGTACGTC. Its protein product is CASSNSGMGYEQYV.

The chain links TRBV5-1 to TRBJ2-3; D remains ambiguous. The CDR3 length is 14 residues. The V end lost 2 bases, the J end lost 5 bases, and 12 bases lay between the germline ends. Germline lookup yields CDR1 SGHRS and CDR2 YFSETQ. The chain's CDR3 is CASSFGRSEDTQYF. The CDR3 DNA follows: TGCGCCAGCAGCTTTGGACGAAGCGAAGATACGCAGTATTTT.

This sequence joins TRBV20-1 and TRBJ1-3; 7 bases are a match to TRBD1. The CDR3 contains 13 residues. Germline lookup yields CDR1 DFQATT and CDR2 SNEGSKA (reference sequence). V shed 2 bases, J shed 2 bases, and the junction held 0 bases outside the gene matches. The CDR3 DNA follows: TGCAGTGCTAGACAGGGGGCTGGAAACACCATATATTTT. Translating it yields CSARQGAGNTIYF.

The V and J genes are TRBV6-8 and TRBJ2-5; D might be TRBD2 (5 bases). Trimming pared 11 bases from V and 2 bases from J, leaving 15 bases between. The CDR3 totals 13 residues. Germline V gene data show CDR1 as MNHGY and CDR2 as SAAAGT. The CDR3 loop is CAGSPGWQETQYF. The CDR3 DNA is TGTGCCGGTAGTCCGGGGTGGCAAGAGACCCAGTACTTC.

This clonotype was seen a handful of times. CDR3 nucleotides: TGCGCCAGCAGCCCGTTGGGGAGGGGCCCCGATACGCAGTATTTT. Translated, it gives CASSPLGRGPDTQYF. This chain joins TRBV5-1 and TRBJ2-3; TRBD2 matches at 7 bases. CDR1 and CDR2 (germline): SGHRS, YFSETQ. CDR3 length: 15 amino acids. The J segment lost 6 bases and the V segment lost 4 bases, leaving 11 bases of the junction unmatched.

CDR3 sequence reads: CASSSSTGTSGIYNEQFF. The DNA of the CDR3 is TGTGCCAGCAGTTCCAGTACCGGGACTAGCGGGATTTACAATGAGCAGTTCTTC. The chain combines TRBV5-6 with TRBJ2-1; 13 bases line up with TRBD2. This CDR3 region has 18 residues. The ends lost 5 bases at V and 4 bases at J; junction bases unmatched: 12. Germline loops: CDR1 SGHDT, CDR2 YYEEEE.

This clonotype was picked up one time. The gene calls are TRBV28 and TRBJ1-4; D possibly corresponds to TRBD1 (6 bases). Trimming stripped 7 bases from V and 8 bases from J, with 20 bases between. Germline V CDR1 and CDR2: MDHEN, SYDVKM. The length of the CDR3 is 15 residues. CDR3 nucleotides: TGTGCCAGCACCCTGAAGGGGGAAACGAGGGAAAAACTGTTTTTT. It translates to CASTLKGETREKLFF.

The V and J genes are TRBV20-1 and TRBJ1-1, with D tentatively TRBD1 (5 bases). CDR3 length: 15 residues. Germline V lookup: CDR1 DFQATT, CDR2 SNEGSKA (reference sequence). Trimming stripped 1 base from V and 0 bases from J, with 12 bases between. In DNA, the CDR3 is TGCAGTGCTAGAGGCAGGGTTACGATGAACACTGAAGCTTTCTTT. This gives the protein CSARGRVTMNTEAFF.

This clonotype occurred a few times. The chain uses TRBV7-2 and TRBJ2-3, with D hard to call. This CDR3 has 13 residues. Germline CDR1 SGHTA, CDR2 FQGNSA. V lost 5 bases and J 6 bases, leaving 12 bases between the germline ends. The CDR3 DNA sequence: TGTGCCAGCAGCGTCAGTATGGGGGATACGCAGTATTTT. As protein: CASSVSMGDTQYF.

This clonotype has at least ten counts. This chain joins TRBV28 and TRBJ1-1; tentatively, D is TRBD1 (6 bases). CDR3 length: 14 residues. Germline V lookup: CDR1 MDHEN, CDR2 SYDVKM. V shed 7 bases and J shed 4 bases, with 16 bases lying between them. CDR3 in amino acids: CASTPGQVFTEAFF. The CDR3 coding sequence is TGTGCCAGCACCCCGGGACAAGTATTCACTGAAGCTTTCTTT. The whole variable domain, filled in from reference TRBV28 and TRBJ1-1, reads DVKVTQSSRYLVKRTGEKVFLECVQDMDHENMFWYRQDPGLGLRLIYFSYDVKMKEKGDIPEGYSVSREKKERFSLILESASTNQTSMYLCASTPGQVFTEAFFGQGTRLTVV.

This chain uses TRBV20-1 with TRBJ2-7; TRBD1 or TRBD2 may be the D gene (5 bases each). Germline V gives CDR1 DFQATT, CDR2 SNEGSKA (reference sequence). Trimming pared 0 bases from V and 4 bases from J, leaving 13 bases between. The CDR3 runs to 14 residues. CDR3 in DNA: TGCAGTGCTAGAGATGGGAGAGGGGCATACGAGCAGTACGTC. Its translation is CSARDGRGAYEQYV.